The count of the clone carrying this T cell receptor beta chain is one. This entry comes from a study of blood T cell repertoires in COVID-19. Study details: Specimens from acute and convalescent COVID-19 originated in the United States, Italy and Spain. The analysed material was cDNA or gDNA that came from T cells, B-cell-depleted T cells, or PBMCs.

TCRdb keeps only in-frame clones here, not all; method: immunoSEQ multiplex PCR. The profile shows 400,000 to 450,000 clones, roughly 90% of them singletons. CDR1 is GTSNPN and CDR2 is SVGIG in the germline V gene (reference sequence). Deletions cut 3 bases from V and 0 bases from J, with 9 bases between. CDR3 length: 13 residues. Seattle's cohort entered during active infection and was followed longitudinally. The receptor comes from a woman aged 40 to 50 with COVID-19, enrolled during active disease. Sequencing was carried out using peripheral blood. The J gene is TRBJ2-7, the V gene TRBV30; D uncertain. This CDR3 is CAWSGGYSYEQYF. CDR3 nucleotides: TGTGCCTGGAGCGGCGGCTACTCCTACGAGCAGTACTTC.